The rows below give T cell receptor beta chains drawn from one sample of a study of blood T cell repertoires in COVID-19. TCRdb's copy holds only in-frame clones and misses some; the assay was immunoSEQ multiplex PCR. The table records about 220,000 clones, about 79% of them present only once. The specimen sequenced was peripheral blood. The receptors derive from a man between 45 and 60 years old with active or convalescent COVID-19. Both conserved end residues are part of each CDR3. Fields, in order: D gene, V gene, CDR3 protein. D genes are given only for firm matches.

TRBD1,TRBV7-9,CASSQGQGGYGYTF
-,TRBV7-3,CASSPTGLQETQYF
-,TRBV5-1,CASSLGRTYNEQFF
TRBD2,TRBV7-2,CASSLGLAGGPGETQYF
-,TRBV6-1,CASSEGGGSQPQHF
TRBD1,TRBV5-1,CASSSRQGAQETQYF
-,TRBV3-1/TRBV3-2,CASSQDRLAGATDTQYF
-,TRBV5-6,CASSLEGGRMFGYTF
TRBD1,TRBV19,CASSFGTGGYNEQFF
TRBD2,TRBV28,CASSKLAGEQFF
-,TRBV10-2,CASTSYNEQFF
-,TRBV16,CASSHPIELNTEAFF
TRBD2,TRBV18,CASSPTSEKRDTQYF
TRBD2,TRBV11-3,CASSLGRREGRTDTQYF
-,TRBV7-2,CASSLPRPGTNEKLFF
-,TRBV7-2,CASSPRQARVYGYTF
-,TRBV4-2,CASSQDRGAGQPQHF
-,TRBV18,CASSPDSFTDTQYF
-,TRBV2,CASSEGRVEGYTF
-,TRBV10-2,CASSETATNSPLHF
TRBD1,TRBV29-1,CSVGSGQSSYNEQFF
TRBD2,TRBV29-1,CSVTHPLFAGENNEQFF
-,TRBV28,CASSLQALNEKLFF
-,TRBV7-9,CASSSWAGLDNTQYF
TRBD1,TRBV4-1,CASSRPLGTGVSYGYTF
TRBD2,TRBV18,CASSPPEASGKVEQFF
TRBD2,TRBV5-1,CASSLMTSGRGRQETQYF
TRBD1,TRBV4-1,CASSQDSTGAAGPQHF
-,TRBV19,CASSIDWQGSNQPQHF
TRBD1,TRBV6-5,CASSSRQGPGELFF
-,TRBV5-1,CASSLDTPDTQYF
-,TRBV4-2,CASSGRVTEAFF
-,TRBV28,CASTTSGVGGGILYEQYF
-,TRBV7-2,CASSLGRPVYNEQFF
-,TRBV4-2,CASSQDYYKGTNEKLFF
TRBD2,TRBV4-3,CASSRGGDTDTQYF